The next 6 T cell receptor beta chains were all read from a single sample in a study of cytomegalovirus exposure and HLA in healthy donors. The PCR employed 60 Vbeta primers together with 13 Jbeta primers. Data came from immunoSEQ multiplex PCR; TCRdb stores just in-frame clones and leaves some out. This sample has some 150,000 clones, with more than 75% found just once. Source material: PBMCs. The receptor set was obtained from a woman in her thirties in good health and CMV-seronegative.

The chain couples TRBV2 to TRBJ1-2; 8 nucleotides align to TRBD1. Trimming removed 6 bases from V and 4 bases from J; junction bases left unmatched: 7. CDR1 and CDR2 (germline): SNHLY, FYNNEI. The CDR3 totals 14 residues. In DNA, the CDR3 is TGTGCCAGCAGGAGCACAGGGGGGGCCTATGGCTACACCTTC. Translated, it gives CASRSTGGAYGYTF.

The genes are TRBV7-9 and TRBJ2-1; D is ambiguous. The CDR3 covers 17 residues. V was clipped by 5 bases and J by 0 bases, with 17 bases between them. The germline gives CDR1 SEHNR, CDR2 FQNEAQ (reference sequence). In nucleotides, the CDR3 is TGTGCCAGCAGCACAATAAACGGGTCAAGCTCCTACAATGAGCAGTTCTTC. Translating gives CASSTINGSSSYNEQFF.

This rearrangement joins TRBV4-3 to TRBJ2-3, with 7 bases that match TRBD2. Germline CDR1 and CDR2: LGHNA and YSLEER. V lost 1 base and J lost 0; bases outside the gene matches: 22. The CDR3 is 22 amino acids. The CDR3 protein is CASSQGLRWYGLAETSTDTQYF. For the CDR3, the DNA is TGCGCCAGCAGCCAAGGTCTGAGGTGGTATGGGCTAGCGGAAACTAGCACAGATACGCAGTATTTT.

The rearrangement joins TRBV5-1 to TRBJ2-1; TRBD2 is a possible D gene (5 bases). The CDR3 consists of 12 residues. Germline V gene lookup returns CDR1 SGHRS and CDR2 YFSETQ. Deletions cut 4 bases from V and 8 bases from J, with 10 bases between. CDR3 in DNA: TGCGCCAGCAGCACGGGAATTCATGAGCAGTTCTTC. This translates into CASSTGIHEQFF.

V and J are TRBV5-4 and TRBJ1-2, with TRBD1 matching 7 bases. V was clipped by 3 bases and J by 2 bases; unmatched bases: 4. Germline V CDR1 and CDR2: SGHNT, YYREEE (reference sequence). This CDR3 is built from 14 residues. The CDR3 nucleotides read TGTGCCAGCAGCTCCGGGACAGACAACTATGGCTACACCTTC. Residues: CASSSGTDNYGYTF.

The gene calls are TRBV28 and TRBJ2-3; possible D gene TRBD1, 5 bases. V was trimmed by 10 bases and J by 2 bases, leaving 13 bases between them. This CDR3 is 13 amino acids long. CDR1 MDHEN and CDR2 SYDVKM come from the germline V gene. CDR3 residues: CAIQRTHTDTQYF. CDR3 nucleotide sequence: TGTGCCATCCAAAGGACACACACAGATACGCAGTATTTT.